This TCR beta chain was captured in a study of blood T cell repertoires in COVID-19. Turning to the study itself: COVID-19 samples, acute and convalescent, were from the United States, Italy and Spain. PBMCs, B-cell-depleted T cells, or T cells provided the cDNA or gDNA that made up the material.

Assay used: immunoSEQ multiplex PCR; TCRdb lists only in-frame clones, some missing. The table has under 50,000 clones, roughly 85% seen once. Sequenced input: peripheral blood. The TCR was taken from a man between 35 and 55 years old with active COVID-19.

CDR3 in DNA: TGTGCCAGCAGCCCCAGCCAGGGGAGTGATGGCTACACCTTC. Translation: CASSPSQGSDGYTF. The chain combines TRBV9 with TRBJ1-2; D possibly corresponds to TRBD1 (6 bases). The V gene lost 4 bases and the J gene lost 6 bases, with 16 bases spanning the gap. Germline CDR1 reads SGDLS; CDR2 reads YYNGEE. CDR3 length: 14 amino acids.